This TCR beta chain was observed in a study of blood T cell repertoires in COVID-19. Background on the study: Sites across the United States, Italy and Spain contributed samples from acute and convalescent COVID-19.

Per the germline V gene, CDR1 is SGHDN and CDR2 is FVKESK. CDR3 length: 17 amino acids. Losses at the gene ends were 1 base for V and 8 bases for J; bases not matched to a gene: 10. How the authors handled the data: It was from reference gene primer amplification that nucleated cell counts were estimated. Here immunoSEQ multiplex PCR was the method, and the copy in TCRdb shows in-frame clones only, minus some. That table is the source of V, J and clone size, and D and trimming were worked out from the DNA. The sample holds some 48,000 clones, approximately 88% seen once. The receptor was derived from a man aged 50 to 59 with active COVID-19. The chain recombines TRBV14 with TRBJ2-2; 10 bases line up with TRBD2. Sequenced sample: peripheral blood. The CDR3 DNA is TGTGCCAGCAGCCAAGGGTCCCTAGCGGGGGACCCGGGGGAGCTGTTTTTT. Encoded protein: CASSQGSLAGDPGELFF. Full variable domain (missing parts from reference TRBV14 and TRBJ2-2): EAGVTQFPSHSVIEKGQTVTLRCDPISGHDNLYWYRRVMGKEIKFLLHFVKESKQDESGMPNNRFLAERTGGTYSTLKVQPAELEDSGVYFCASSQGSLAGDPGELFFGEGSRLTVL.